This record looks at one TCR beta chain sequence and its context. What it binds is unknown. The data belong to a study of glioma-infiltrating T cells. General study points: Tissue-blood divergence was below expectation in non-neoplastic patients, above in gliomas. CDR3 overlap between tissue and blood was very small.

The iRepertoire nested amplicon-rescue multiplex PCR amplified TCR alpha and beta CDR3s from RNA. TCRdb used MiXCR to reprocess the multiplex PCR reads, holding one entry per CDR3 protein. The table records over 130,000 distinct CDR3 sequences, roughly two fifths of them present only once. Trimming left V 6 bases short and J 5 bases short, with 19 bases between. CDR3 length: 15 residues. Germline CDR1 and CDR2: KGHSH and LQKENI. The gene calls are TRBV18 and TRBJ2-5; unclear D gene. The sequenced sample was glioma tissue, nonneoplastic brain tissue, or PBMCs (not recorded which). The source is a human donor with low-grade glioma or glioblastoma, undergoing nonglioma brain surgery, or in good health (not recorded which). The CDR3 here is CASSLQRVKAETQYF. In nucleotides, the CDR3 is TGTGCCAGCTCCCTCCAACGTGTGAAAGCCGAGACCCAGTACTTC.